These 21 T cell receptor beta chains were all obtained from the same sample, sequenced in a study of a mutant IDH1 vaccine in newly diagnosed glioma (dated by TCRdb to the early 2020s). The time point label for this specimen denotes: week 47, end of study. Each vaccine dose, consisting of 300 ug of a 20-mer mutant IDH1 peptide in Montanide, was administered subcutaneously with topical imiquimod. Receptors were amplified or captured by the immunoSEQ multiplex PCR assay. The source is immuneACCESS, and TCRdb retained only in-frame sequences with V and J called. Part of the clones is not carried over; for the studies checked, unresolved V genes explain less than half of this, and the remainder is unexplained. This sample has about 85,000 clones in its table, and 89% of those were observed once. In total, the top ten clones hold 0.75% to 0.95% of the sample. The antigens these receptors bind are not known.

This sample comprised PBMCs, obtained from a glioma patient whose treatment included an IDH1 peptide vaccine. The source is a woman aged 45-59 years with glioma.

This clone showed up just once. V and J are TRBV5-6 and TRBJ2-7, with D unresolved. V was trimmed by 2 bases and J by 0 bases, leaving 12 bases between them. Germline V gives CDR1 SGHDT, CDR2 YYEEEE. The CDR3 runs 15 residues. This CDR3 is CASSLGGGLSYEQYF. For the CDR3, the DNA is TGTGCCAGCAGCTTAGGCGGTGGGCTCTCCTACGAGCAGTACTTC.

The chain links TRBV7-9 to TRBJ2-1; the D is unclear. Germline CDR1 SEHNR, CDR2 FQNEAQ (reference sequence). V lost 1 base and J lost 4, with 8 bases in between. There are 14 residues in the CDR3. CDR3 DNA sequence: TGTGCCAGCAGCTTAGAGGGAATATACAATGAGCAGTTCTTC. It is translated as CASSLEGIYNEQFF.

V usage is TRBV5-5 and J usage is TRBJ2-7, with 7 nucleotides matching TRBD1. V lost 2 bases to trimming and J lost 5 bases; unmatched junction nucleotides: 7. Germline CDR1 SGHKS, CDR2 YYEKEE (reference sequence). The CDR3 loop spans 14 amino acids. CDR3: CASSFLTGRNEQYF. Here the CDR3 DNA reads TGTGCCAGCAGCTTCCTGACAGGGAGAAACGAGCAGTACTTC.

Only one count was recorded for this clone. The chain employs TRBV5-1 and TRBJ2-6; D is ambiguous. The CDR3 runs to 17 residues. CDR1 is SGHRS and CDR2 is YFSETQ in the germline V gene. V was shortened by 7 bases and J by 0 bases, with 17 bases between the two germline ends. The CDR3 loop reads CASAPRPGNSGANVLTF. The CDR3 DNA is TGCGCCAGCGCCCCTCGGCCAGGTAACTCTGGGGCCAACGTCCTGACTTTC.

This chain links TRBV7-8 with TRBJ2-6; no reliable D call. V was trimmed by 0 bases and J by 1 base, leaving 4 bases between them. The germline V gene encodes CDR1 SGHVS and CDR2 FQNEAQ. There are 15 residues in the CDR3. The CDR3 DNA sequence: TGTGCCAGCAGCTTAGCCGGGTCTGGGGCCAACGTCCTGACTTTC. Its translation: CASSLAGSGANVLTF.

The chain joins TRBV18 to TRBJ1-2; 8 bases align to TRBD1. V lost 3 bases to trimming and J lost 8 bases; unmatched junction nucleotides: 5. Germline V lookup: CDR1 KGHSH, CDR2 LQKENI. CDR3 length: 13 amino acids. The CDR3 DNA is TGTGCCAGCTCACCTGAACAGGGGGGCGGCTACACCTTC. Amino acid sequence: CASSPEQGGGYTF.

The rearrangement uses TRBV5-1 and TRBJ2-1; 9 nucleotides align to TRBD2. The ends lost 4 bases at V and 2 bases at J; junction bases unmatched: 4. Germline CDR1 reads SGHRS; CDR2 reads YFSETQ. The length of the CDR3 is 15 residues. The CDR3 region is CASSNGLAPYNEQFF. For the CDR3, the DNA is TGCGCCAGCAGCAATGGACTAGCGCCCTACAATGAGCAGTTCTTC.

The rearrangement uses TRBV5-1 and TRBJ1-2, with 9 bases aligning to TRBD1. The V segment lost 3 bases and the J segment 1 base; nucleotides outside the gene matches: 16. The CDR3 is made up of 19 amino acids. The germline V gene encodes CDR1 SGHRS and CDR2 YFSETQ. CDR3 in DNA: TGCGCCAGCAGCTCTTCACCCACGGACAGGGGCAAGGATAACTATGGCTACACCTTC. This gives the protein CASSSSPTDRGKDNYGYTF. The whole variable domain, filled in from reference TRBV5-1 and TRBJ1-2, reads KAGVTQTPRYLIKTRGQQVTLSCSPISGHRSVSWYQQTPGQGLQFLFEYFSETQRNKGNFPGRFSGRQFSNSRSEMNVSTLELGDSALYLCASSSSPTDRGKDNYGYTFGSGTRLTVV.

The rearrangement uses TRBV19 and TRBJ2-5; 14 bases map to TRBD2. The CDR3 extends over 15 amino acids. J lost 5 bases, V lost 4 bases, and 3 bases had no gene match. From germline, CDR1 is LNHDA and CDR2 SQIVND (reference sequence). CDR3 bases: TGTGCCAGTAGTACGGGACTAGCGGGAGCGGAGACCCAGTACTTC. As protein: CASSTGLAGAETQYF.

This chain uses TRBV27 with TRBJ2-2, with D tentatively TRBD1 (6 bases). The V end was cut by 3 bases, the J end by 4 bases, with 15 bases between. The CDR3 sequence is 16 residues long. The germline V gene encodes CDR1 MNHEY and CDR2 SMNVEV (reference sequence). The CDR3 region has the DNA TGTGCCAGCAGTTTTTTCAGGGGCGTAGGCACCGGGGAGCTGTTTTTT. This sequence encodes CASSFFRGVGTGELFF.

This chain links TRBV5-1 with TRBJ1-6; TRBD1 matches 7 bases. CDR1 and CDR2 from the germline V gene are SGHRS and YFSETQ. V lost 4 bases to trimming and J lost 9 bases; unmatched junction nucleotides: 7. The CDR3 covers 14 residues. The CDR3 coding sequence is TGCGCCAGCAGCCAGGGGACAGTCGGTTCACCCCTCCACTTT. It translates to CASSQGTVGSPLHF.

This clone was seen a single time. Distinct nucleotide sequences in the sample also encode this CDR3. V usage is TRBV19 and J usage is TRBJ1-5, with unresolved D. Per the germline V gene, CDR1 is LNHDA and CDR2 is SQIVND (reference sequence). This CDR3 has 14 residues. The V and J ends lost 3 bases and 0 bases respectively, with 6 bases between them. The CDR3 nucleotides are TGTGCCAGTAGTATTCTAGATAGCAATCAGCCCCAGCATTTT. This codes for CASSILDSNQPQHF. Full variable domain (missing parts from reference TRBV19 and TRBJ1-5): DGGITQSPKYLFRKEGQNVTLSCEQNLNHDAMYWYRQDPGQGLRLIYYSQIVNDFQKGDIAEGYSVSREKKESFPLTVTSAQKNPTAFYLCASSILDSNQPQHFGDGTRLSIL.

The J gene is TRBJ2-1, the V gene TRBV5-6; D is unresolved. There are 17 residues in the CDR3. Trimming took off 0 bases at V and 4 bases at J, with 17 bases between the two ends. In germline, CDR1 is SGHDT, CDR2 YYEEEE. CDR3 in DNA: TGTGCCAGCAGCTTGGATAGGGTCAAAGGGTTATACAATGAGCAGTTCTTC. Translated, it gives CASSLDRVKGLYNEQFF.

The V call is TRBV4-1, the J call TRBJ2-1, with 8 nucleotides matching TRBD2. The germline V gene encodes CDR1 MGHRA and CDR2 YSYEKL. This CDR3 region has 18 residues. V trimming: 0 bases; J trimming: 10 bases; junction bases outside the gene matches: 17. The CDR3 loop is CASSQDAGREASGGEQFF. The CDR3 DNA sequence: TGCGCCAGCAGCCAAGATGCTGGGCGGGAGGCCTCCGGGGGGGAGCAGTTCTTC.

The chain links TRBV5-1 to TRBJ2-7; 8 bases fit TRBD1. CDR1 and CDR2 (germline): SGHRS, YFSETQ. This CDR3 contains 16 residues. V was clipped by 4 bases and J by 2 bases; unmatched bases: 11. Written as DNA, the CDR3 is TGCGCCAGCAGCAGCGGTCTTCGGGACAGGCCCTACGAGCAGTACTTC. It codes for CASSSGLRDRPYEQYF.

The rearrangement uses TRBV7-8 and TRBJ1-6; no clear D gene. The CDR3 is 12 residues long. Germline-derived CDR1 and CDR2 are SGHVS and FQNEAQ. Trimming pared 3 bases from V and 9 bases from J, leaving 6 bases between. The CDR3 bases are TGTGCCAGCAGCTTCCGACTTTCACCCCTCCACTTT. Amino acid sequence: CASSFRLSPLHF.

This rearrangement joins TRBV7-8 to TRBJ2-7; 11 bases map to TRBD2. CDR1 and CDR2 from the germline V gene are SGHVS and FQNEAQ. The CDR3 is 16 residues long. V shed 4 bases and J 2 bases; nucleotides not matched to a gene: 7. CDR3 sequence: CASSSTGTSGTYEQYF. The CDR3 DNA follows: TGTGCCAGCAGCTCAACCGGGACTAGCGGCACCTACGAGCAGTACTTC.

The chain recombines TRBV7-8 with TRBJ2-7; TRBD2 matches 12 bases. V dropped 1 base and J dropped 2; count of bases not matched to a gene: 0. Germline V gene data show CDR1 as SGHVS and CDR2 as FQNEAQ. This CDR3 is built from 15 residues. The CDR3 is CASSLGLAGAYEQYF. Written as DNA, the CDR3 is TGTGCCAGCAGCTTAGGACTAGCGGGGGCCTACGAGCAGTACTTC.

The chain employs TRBV10-3 and TRBJ2-3, with 9 bases identical to TRBD2. The CDR3 is 15 residues long. Germline V gene lookup returns CDR1 ENHRY and CDR2 SYGVKD. J gave up 11 bases and V 6 bases, and 15 bases lay outside the gene matches. This chain's CDR3 is CAISPASIAGAMQYF. The CDR3 nucleotides read TGTGCCATCAGCCCAGCTTCTATAGCGGGAGCCATGCAGTATTTT.

This sequence joins TRBV6-7 and TRBJ2-3; TRBD2 matches 12 bases. TRBV6-7 is marked as an open reading frame, function uncertain. This CDR3 comprises 15 residues. Germline trimming cut 8 bases from V and 4 bases from J; bases unmatched to any gene: 7. Here the CDR3 DNA reads TGTGCCAGCTTTGGACTAGCGGGATGGTCAGATACGCAGTATTTT. It encodes CASFGLAGWSDTQYF.

This sequence joins TRBV9 and TRBJ1-1; 7 bases are shared with TRBD1. The CDR3 contains 14 residues. V lost 0 bases, J lost 6 bases, and 5 bases stayed unmatched. The germline CDR1 and CDR2 sequences are SGDLS and YYNGEE. CDR3 in amino acids: CASSVDTGDSEAFF. The CDR3 nucleotides read TGTGCCAGCAGCGTAGATACAGGGGACTCTGAAGCTTTCTTT.